One and the same sample provided the 17 T cell receptor beta chains below, sequenced in a study of blood T cell repertoires in COVID-19 (dated by TCRdb to the early 2020s). The library was produced with the immunoSEQ multiplex PCR assay. This is the immuneACCESS table as TCRdb keeps it, with only in-frame sequences that have V and J called. A part of the clones is gone; compared with another copy, unresolved V genes explain less than half, and the rest is unexplained. The table for this sample lists a few hundred thousand clones; around 90% of them were counted only once. Around 5% of the sample is held by the ten biggest clonotypes. Input material: peripheral blood. Receptors originate from a woman aged 55 to 70 with COVID-19, enrolled during active disease.

The rearrangement uses TRBV5-1 and TRBJ2-3, with 10 bases matching TRBD2. After removal of 3 bases from V and 2 bases from J, the junction contained 3 bases not matched to a gene. Germline CDR1 and CDR2: SGHRS and YFSETQ. The CDR3 contains 15 residues. This CDR3 is CASSSGLALTDTQYF. Here the CDR3 DNA reads TGCGCCAGCAGCTCGGGACTAGCGCTCACAGATACGCAGTATTTT.

In its sample, this clone was seen once. This chain joins TRBV6-2 or TRBV6-3 and TRBJ1-1, with D perhaps matching TRBD1 (6 bases). This CDR3 has 15 residues. CDR1 is MNHEY and CDR2 is SVGEGT in the germline V gene. Trimming shortened V by 5 bases and J by 4 bases, and 17 bases separated the two germline ends. DNA for the CDR3: TGTGCCAGCAGTAAACGACAGGTCGCGGGCACTGAAGCTTTCTTT. This translates into CASSKRQVAGTEAFF.

This chain joins TRBV9 and TRBJ2-1; 9 bases are shared with TRBD1. Per germline, CDR1 SGDLS and CDR2 YYNGEE. V trimming: 4 bases; J trimming: 3 bases; junction bases outside the gene matches: 14. The CDR3 is made up of 18 amino acids. CDR3 in amino acids: CASSYRGRASGHYNEQFF. CDR3 DNA sequence: TGTGCCAGCAGCTACAGGGGGCGCGCTAGCGGCCACTACAATGAGCAGTTCTTC.

This clone has a handful of counts. The chain has TRBV9 and TRBJ1-3; no firm D call. The V end was cut by 0 bases, the J end by 3 bases, with 7 bases between. This CDR3 contains 14 residues. In germline, CDR1 is SGDLS, CDR2 YYNGEE. Written as DNA, the CDR3 is TGTGCCAGCAGCGTAGGCGGGAATGGAAACACCATATATTTT. Its translation: CASSVGGNGNTIYF.

The chain joins TRBV10-3 to TRBJ1-5; possibly TRBD1 for D (6 bases). Germline V gene lookup returns CDR1 ENHRY and CDR2 SYGVKD. Trimming took 2 bases from V and 7 from J, leaving 12 bases between them. The CDR3 totals 14 residues. The CDR3, as DNA: TGTGCCATCAGTGAGGTGAGGGGGACGCAGCCCCAGCATTTT. Amino acids: CAISEVRGTQPQHF.

The gene calls are TRBV4-1 and TRBJ2-5; TRBD2 might be the D (5 bases). The CDR3 length is 14 residues. Germline V CDR1 and CDR2: MGHRA, YSYEKL. Deletions cut 1 base from V and 2 bases from J, with 8 bases between. The chain's CDR3 is CASSQGLQQETQYF. In DNA, the CDR3 is TGCGCCAGCAGCCAAGGACTACAACAAGAGACCCAGTACTTC.

The chain has TRBV28 and TRBJ2-7; 8 nucleotides match TRBD2. The V and J ends lost 6 bases and 2 bases, in that order; junction bases with no gene match: 3. The CDR3 length is 13 residues. Germline V gene data show CDR1 as MDHEN and CDR2 as SYDVKM. The CDR3 nucleotides are TGTGCCAGCAGCCCGGGAGGGCCCTACGAGCAGTACTTC. Translation: CASSPGGPYEQYF.

The rearrangement links TRBV5-1 to TRBJ2-2, with D tentatively TRBD2 (5 bases). V lost 2 bases and J 4 bases, leaving 15 bases between the germline ends. CDR1 and CDR2 (germline): SGHRS, YFSETQ. CDR3 length: 16 amino acids. In DNA, the CDR3 is TGCGCCAGCAGCTTACGGGGAACCCTTGGCACCGGGGAGCTGTTTTTT. Its protein is CASSLRGTLGTGELFF.

The CDR3 region is CASSTARTGYEAFF. In DNA, the CDR3 is TGTGCCAGTAGTACGGCTCGGACAGGGTATGAAGCTTTCTTT. The rearrangement uses TRBV19 and TRBJ1-1, with 8 bases aligning to TRBD1. This CDR3 has 14 amino acids. CDR1 is LNHDA and CDR2 is SQIVND in the germline V gene (reference sequence). The junction had 8 bases not matched to a gene; V was cut back by 4 bases and J by 7 bases.

V gene TRBV10-2 combines with J gene TRBJ2-6; TRBD1 is a possible D gene (5 bases). The CDR3 runs to 18 residues. V lost 3 bases and J 0 bases, leaving 15 bases between the germline ends. The germline gives CDR1 WSHSY, CDR2 SAAADI. Here the CDR3 reads CASSEGPPGYSGANVLTF. DNA for the CDR3: TGCGCCAGCAGTGAAGGGCCACCAGGGTACTCTGGGGCCAACGTCCTGACTTTC.

This sequence joins TRBV30 and TRBJ2-7; 9 bases map to TRBD2. The V segment lost 0 bases and the J segment 6 bases; nucleotides outside the gene matches: 9. Per germline, CDR1 GTSNPN and CDR2 SVGIG (reference sequence). This CDR3 contains 15 residues. CDR3 bases: TGTGCCTGGAGTGTACGGGTTAGCGGGAGCGGCGAGCAGTACTTC. Its translation: CAWSVRVSGSGEQYF.

A few counts support this clone. The chain recombines TRBV30 with TRBJ1-2; TRBD1 matches 7 bases. Per germline, CDR1 GTSNPN and CDR2 SVGIG (reference sequence). The CDR3 is 14 amino acids. V shed 2 bases and J 8 bases; nucleotides not matched to a gene: 11. The CDR3 sequence: CAWSRGGANKGYTF. The DNA for the CDR3 is TGTGCCTGGAGTAGAGGGGGCGCAAACAAGGGCTACACCTTC.

The chain joins TRBV18 to TRBJ2-5, with D tentatively TRBD2 (5 bases). V gave up 3 bases and J gave up 7 bases, with 15 bases separating them. This CDR3 contains 14 residues. Germline CDR1 and CDR2: KGHSH and LQKENI. Written as DNA, the CDR3 is TGTGCCAGCTCACCGGCTTTTGCGGAGGTGACCCAGTACTTC. Translating gives CASSPAFAEVTQYF. Complete variable domain (other parts from reference TRBV18 and TRBJ2-5): NAGVMQNPRHLVRRRGQEARLRCSPMKGHSHVYWYRQLPEEGLKFMVYLQKENIIDESGMPKERFSAEFPKEGPSILRIQQVVRGDSAAYFCASSPAFAEVTQYFGPGTRLLVL.

V and J are TRBV7-9 and TRBJ1-2, with D perhaps TRBD1 (6 bases). CDR1 and CDR2 from the germline V gene are SEHNR and FQNEAQ (reference sequence). V lost 5 bases, J lost 5 bases, and 12 bases lay in between. The CDR3 extends over 13 amino acids. The CDR3, as DNA: TGTGCCAGCAGCGCGGAACAGGGATATGGCTACACCTTC. Translated, it gives CASSAEQGYGYTF.

The chain recombines TRBV3-1 (or the pseudogene TRBV3-2) with TRBJ1-4, with a weak D call TRBD1 (6 bases). V lost 4 bases and J lost 8, with 17 bases in between. The CDR3 is made up of 15 amino acids. CDR1 LGHDT and CDR2 YNNKEL come from the germline V gene (reference sequence). For the CDR3, the DNA is TGTGCCAGCAGCCTTTGGGCGCCTAGGGGGGAAAAACTGTTTTTT. Translating gives CASSLWAPRGEKLFF.

This clone was counted a single time. The J gene is TRBJ2-7, the V gene TRBV27; 10 positions agree with TRBD2. CDR3 length: 15 amino acids. Germline CDR1 reads MNHEY; CDR2 reads SMNVEV (reference sequence). V lost 2 bases and J lost 3; bases outside the gene matches: 4. The DNA of the CDR3 is TGTGCCAGCAGTTTACGGACTAGCGGAAACTACGAGCAGTACTTC. Protein product: CASSLRTSGNYEQYF.

The V gene is TRBV10-3, the J gene TRBJ2-5; 7 bases map to TRBD2. The ends lost 6 bases at V and 0 bases at J; junction bases unmatched: 4. Germline V gene data show CDR1 as ENHRY and CDR2 as SYGVKD. The CDR3 has 14 residues. CDR3 nucleotides: TGTGCCATCAGCCAAACTAGCGACCAAGAGACCCAGTACTTC. Its translation: CAISQTSDQETQYF.